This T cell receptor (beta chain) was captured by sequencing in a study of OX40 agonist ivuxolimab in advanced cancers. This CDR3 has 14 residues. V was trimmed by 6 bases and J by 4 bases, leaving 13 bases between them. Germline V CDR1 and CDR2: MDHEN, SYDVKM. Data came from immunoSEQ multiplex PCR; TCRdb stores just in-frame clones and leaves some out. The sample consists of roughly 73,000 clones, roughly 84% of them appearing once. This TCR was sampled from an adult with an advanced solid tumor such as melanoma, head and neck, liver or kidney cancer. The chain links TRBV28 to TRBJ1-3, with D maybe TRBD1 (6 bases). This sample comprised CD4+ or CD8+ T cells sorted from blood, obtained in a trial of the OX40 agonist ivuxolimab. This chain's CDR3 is CASSRRGRGNTIYF. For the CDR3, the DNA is TGTGCCAGCAGCCGAAGGGGGAGGGGAAACACCATATATTTT.